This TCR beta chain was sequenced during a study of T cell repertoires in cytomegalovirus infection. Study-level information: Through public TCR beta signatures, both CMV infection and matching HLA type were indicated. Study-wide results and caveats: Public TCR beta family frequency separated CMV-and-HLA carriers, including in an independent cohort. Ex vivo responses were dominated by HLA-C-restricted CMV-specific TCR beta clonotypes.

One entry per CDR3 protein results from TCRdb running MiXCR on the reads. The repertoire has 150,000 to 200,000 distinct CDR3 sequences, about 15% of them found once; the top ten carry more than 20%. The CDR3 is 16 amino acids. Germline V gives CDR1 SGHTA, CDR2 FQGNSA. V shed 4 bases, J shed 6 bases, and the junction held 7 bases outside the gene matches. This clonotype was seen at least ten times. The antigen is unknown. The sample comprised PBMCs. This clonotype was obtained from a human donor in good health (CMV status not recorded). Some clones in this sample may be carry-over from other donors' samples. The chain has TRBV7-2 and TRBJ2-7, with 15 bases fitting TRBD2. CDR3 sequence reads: CASSWTSGGAKAEQYF. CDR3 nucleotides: TGTGCCAGCAGCTGGACTAGCGGGGGGGCCAAAGCCGAGCAGTACTTC.